This TCR beta chain was sequenced in a study of brain metastases from non-small cell lung cancer. Note on this clone: The antigen is unknown.

The study, taken as a whole, reports: Paired brain metastases and primary tumors largely shared TCR repertoires. In 60% to 70% of brain metastases, T-cell clones were expanded compared with matched primary tumors. Compared with primary tumors, brain metastases showed less T-cell infiltration.

Profiling relied on immunoSEQ multiplex PCR, and the TCRdb table lists in-frame clones only, not all of them. The sample lists some 2,000 clones; 88% were seen once. This sequence was found in a donor at least 40 years old with non-small cell lung cancer. Sequencing was done on a sample of primary lung tumor tissue.

The CDR3 sequence is CASKRASGHNEQFF. The CDR3 coding sequence is TGTGCCAGCAAGCGGGCTAGCGGACACAATGAGCAGTTCTTC. The J gene is TRBJ2-1, the V gene TRBV28, with TRBD2 matching over 7 bases. CDR1 and CDR2 (germline): MDHEN, SYDVKM. The V and J ends lost 7 bases and 5 bases, in that order; junction bases with no gene match: 8. The CDR3 runs 14 residues.